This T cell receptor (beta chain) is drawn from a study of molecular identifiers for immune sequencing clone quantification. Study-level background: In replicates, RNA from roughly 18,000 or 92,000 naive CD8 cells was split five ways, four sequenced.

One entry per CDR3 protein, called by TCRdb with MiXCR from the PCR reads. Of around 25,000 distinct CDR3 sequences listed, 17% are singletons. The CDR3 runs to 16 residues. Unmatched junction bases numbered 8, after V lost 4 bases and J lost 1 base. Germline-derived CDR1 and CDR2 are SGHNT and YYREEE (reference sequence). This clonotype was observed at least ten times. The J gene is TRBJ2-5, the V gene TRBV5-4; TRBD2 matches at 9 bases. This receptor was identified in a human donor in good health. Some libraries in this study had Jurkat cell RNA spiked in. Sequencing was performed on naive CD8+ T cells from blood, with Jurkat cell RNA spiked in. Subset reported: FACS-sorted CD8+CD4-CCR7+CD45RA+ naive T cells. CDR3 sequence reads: CASSLTRGGAQETQYF. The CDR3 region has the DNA TGTGCCAGCAGCCTGACTCGCGGGGGGGCCCAAGAGACCCAGTACTTC.